The 3 T cell receptor beta chains given below trace back to one sample, sequenced in a study of T cells after yellow fever vaccination. TCRdb redid the calling of the 5' RACE reads with MiXCR, one entry per CDR3 protein. The data contain about 230,000 distinct CDR3 sequences, around 6.7% of them singletons. The sample was CD4+ T cells sorted from PBMCs, taken on the day of the yellow fever booster vaccination. The receptors shown here come from a man under 40 who received the YFV17D yellow fever vaccine.

There are many counts of this clonotype. The chain couples TRBV12-3 or TRBV12-4 to TRBJ2-3; 7 nucleotides align to TRBD2. V was clipped by 4 bases and J by 3 bases; unmatched bases: 10. This CDR3 has 16 residues. The CDR3 DNA follows: TGTGCCAGCAGTTCCCCCGGCGGGAGTGGAACAGATACGCAGTATTTT. Encoded protein: CASSSPGGSGTDTQYF.

The chain joins TRBV7-9 to TRBJ2-1; D perhaps matches TRBD2 (6 bases). V was shortened by 1 base and J by 9 bases, with 19 bases between the two germline ends. Germline values: CDR1 SEHNR, CDR2 FQNEAQ (reference sequence). The CDR3 is 16 amino acids. This chain's CDR3 is CASSLELGAGSREQFF. The CDR3 DNA reads TGTGCCAGCAGCTTAGAACTCGGAGCGGGCAGCCGTGAGCAGTTCTTC.

The rearrangement joins TRBV28 to TRBJ2-2; either TRBD1 or TRBD2 may fit D (5 bases each). CDR1 and CDR2 (germline): MDHEN, SYDVKM. This CDR3 region has 15 residues. The V gene lost 3 bases and the J gene lost 13 bases, with 21 bases spanning the gap. The CDR3 region has the DNA TGTGCCAGCAGTTTGAGCGTGGGGGTTCCCCCCACGCTGTTTTTT. It is translated as CASSLSVGVPPTLFF.